This T cell receptor beta chain is drawn from a study of OX40 agonist ivuxolimab in advanced cancers. For the study at large: Ivuxolimab, an agonistic anti-OX40 (CD134) antibody, was given to patients. Every patient in dose escalation had hepatocellular carcinoma, melanoma, renal cell or head and neck cancer.

TCRdb keeps only in-frame clones here, not all; method: immunoSEQ multiplex PCR. The sample lists around 22,000 clones; approximately 85% were seen once. The V gene end was trimmed by 4 bases and the J gene end by 2 bases; junction bases not matched to a gene: 6. The CDR3 is made up of 17 amino acids. Per the germline V gene, CDR1 is SEHNR and CDR2 is FQNEAQ (reference sequence). The clonotype comes from an adult with an advanced solid tumor such as melanoma, head and neck, liver or kidney cancer. The chain has TRBV7-9 and TRBJ2-3; 13 positions match TRBD2. Sequenced here: CD4+ or CD8+ T cells sorted from blood, sampled in a trial of the OX40 agonist ivuxolimab. CDR3 loop: CASSSTSGGDPTDTQYF. CDR3 sequence (DNA): TGTGCCAGCAGCTCCACTAGCGGGGGGGACCCCACAGATACGCAGTATTTT. The whole variable domain, filled in from reference TRBV7-9 and TRBJ2-3, reads DTGVSQNPRHKITKRGQNVTFRCDPISEHNRLYWYRQTLGQGPEFLTYFQNEAQLEKSRLLSDRFSAERPKGSFSTLEIQRTEQGDSAMYLCASSSTSGGDPTDTQYFGPGTRLTVL.